This TCR beta chain derives from a study of T cell responses to AZD1222 COVID-19 vaccine. Only in-frame clones appear in the TCRdb table, and some are missing; sequencing was by immunoSEQ multiplex PCR. The sample holds tens of thousands of clones; around nine tenths are singletons and the top ten take roughly 21%. The CDR3 has 14 residues. Germline CDR1 is SNHLY and CDR2 is FYNNEI. Deletions cut 6 bases from V and 0 bases from J, with 8 bases between. V is TRBV2 and J is TRBJ2-2, with no clear D. Source: peripheral blood, taken on day 0 of AZD1222 vaccination. This clonotype was sampled from an adult in good health. CDR3 nucleotides: TGTGCCAGCAGAGGCAGGCCGAACACCGGGGAGCTGTTTTTT. Translating gives CASRGRPNTGELFF.